This T cell receptor beta chain is drawn from a study of T cells in Graves' hyperthyroidism and ophthalmopathy. Study results and caveats: A 13 V-J signature model discriminated ophthalmopathy versus stable hyperthyroidism.

TCR beta CDR3 regions were amplified from RNA. Researchers ran a first-round RT-PCR on the TCR CDR3 using the HTBI primer set. MiXCR was run by TCRdb on the multiplex PCR reads, yielding one entry per CDR3 protein. Seen here are roughly 360,000 distinct CDR3 sequences, about 14% observed once, and the top ten hold around 21%. In the case of this clonotype: Its antigen is not known.

The source material was blood. The clonotype was recovered from a man in his thirties or forties with Graves' hyperthyroidism that later progressed to Graves' ophthalmopathy.

CDR3 region: CASSSGQGSGTQYF. DNA for the CDR3: TGTGCCAGCAGTTCCGGACAGGGGAGTGGGACCCAGTACTTC. This chain links TRBV28 with TRBJ2-5; 9 nucleotides line up with TRBD1. Germline assignment: CDR1 MDHEN and CDR2 SYDVKM. Germline trimming cut 4 bases from V and 7 bases from J; bases unmatched to any gene: 7. The CDR3 length is 14 residues.